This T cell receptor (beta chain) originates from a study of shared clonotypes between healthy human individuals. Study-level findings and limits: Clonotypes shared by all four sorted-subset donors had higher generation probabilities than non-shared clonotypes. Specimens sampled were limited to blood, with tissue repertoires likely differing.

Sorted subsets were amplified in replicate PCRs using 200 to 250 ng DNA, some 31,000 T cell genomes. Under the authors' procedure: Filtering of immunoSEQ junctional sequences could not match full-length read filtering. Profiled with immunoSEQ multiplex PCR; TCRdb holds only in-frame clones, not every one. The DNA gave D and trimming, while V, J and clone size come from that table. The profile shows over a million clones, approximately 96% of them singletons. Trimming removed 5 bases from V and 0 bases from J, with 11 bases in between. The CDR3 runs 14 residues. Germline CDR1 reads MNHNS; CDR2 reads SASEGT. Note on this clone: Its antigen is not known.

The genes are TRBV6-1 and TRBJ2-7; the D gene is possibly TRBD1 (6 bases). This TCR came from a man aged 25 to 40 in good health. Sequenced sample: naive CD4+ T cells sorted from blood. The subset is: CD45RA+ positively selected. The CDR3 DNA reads TGTGCCAGCAGTACCTACAGGGACTCCTACGAGCAGTACTTC. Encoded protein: CASSTYRDSYEQYF.